The clone carrying this T cell receptor (beta chain) was detected ten times or more. What it binds is not known. The sample belongs to a study of T cell repertoires in cytomegalovirus infection. Overall study findings and caveats: Dominating the ex vivo response were HLA-C-restricted CMV-specific TCR beta clonotypes.

Germline CDR1 SGHTA, CDR2 FQGTGA. This CDR3 has 15 amino acids. V was pared by 4 bases and J by 10 bases, with 20 bases between. MiXCR, applied by TCRdb to the reads, yields one record per CDR3 protein. In the table there are 500,000 or so distinct CDR3 sequences, 16% of which are singletons. Specimen: CD8+ T cells from PBMCs. This receptor was identified in a human donor in good health (CMV status not recorded). Some clones in this sample may be carry-over from other donors' samples. The J gene is TRBJ2-1, the V gene TRBV7-3; D is perhaps TRBD2 (7 bases). Here the CDR3 DNA reads TGTGCCAGCAGCTCACCCGACCGGGGAGGGGGAGAGCAGTTCTTC. Translation: CASSSPDRGGGEQFF.